The 5 T cell receptor beta chains below come from one sample, sequenced in a study of T cell changes during pregnancy in multiple sclerosis. Generated by immunoSEQ multiplex PCR, the TCRdb table keeps only in-frame clones and is missing some. Found here are about 48,000 clones, roughly 91% of them singletons; the top ten hold 0.5%. The material sequenced was CD4+ T cells from peripheral blood mononuclear cells, taken in the third trimester of pregnancy. The receptor set was obtained from a female donor with multiple sclerosis, enrolled in a pregnancy study.

This rearrangement joins TRBV29-1 to TRBJ1-2; 8 bases map to TRBD1. This CDR3 has 12 amino acids. CDR1 and CDR2 from the germline V gene are SQVTM and ANQGSEA. Germline trimming cut 6 bases from V and 7 bases from J; bases unmatched to any gene: 7. CDR3 protein: CSVADRGPGYTF. CDR3 coding DNA: TGCAGCGTCGCAGACAGGGGTCCTGGCTACACCTTC.

V and J are TRBV5-4 and TRBJ2-1, with D perhaps matching TRBD1 (6 bases). This CDR3 has 16 amino acids. Per the germline V gene, CDR1 is SGHNT and CDR2 is YYREEE (reference sequence). Trimming removed 4 bases at V and 7 bases at J, with 21 bases between. CDR3 sequence: CASSPDFGGHRNEQFF. The CDR3 nucleotides read TGTGCCAGCAGCCCGGATTTTGGGGGCCACAGGAATGAGCAGTTCTTC.

V gene TRBV25-1 combines with J gene TRBJ2-7; 8 nucleotides line up with TRBD1. The V and J ends lost 5 bases and 2 bases, in that order; junction bases with no gene match: 5. The CDR3 length is 14 residues. Germline V gene sequence: CDR1 MGHDK, CDR2 SYGVNS. CDR3 sequence (DNA): TGTGCCAGCAGTTCCGGGACAGGTACCTACGAGCAGTACTTC. Translation: CASSSGTGTYEQYF.

The chain is built from TRBV18 and TRBJ1-6; 8 bases agree with TRBD1. V dropped 3 bases and J dropped 13; count of bases not matched to a gene: 8. The length of the CDR3 is 14 residues. Germline V gene lookup returns CDR1 KGHSH and CDR2 LQKENI. As DNA, the CDR3 is TGTGCCAGCTCACCCGTGGACAGGGTGGCGCCCCTCCACTTT. Its protein is CASSPVDRVAPLHF.

CDR3: CASSMTSGVHVNNEQFF. For the CDR3, the DNA is TGTGCCAGCAGCATGACTAGCGGGGTGCACGTAAACAATGAGCAGTTCTTC. J is TRBJ2-1 and V is TRBV9; 11 bases are shared with TRBD2. CDR1 SGDLS and CDR2 YYNGEE come from the germline V gene. V lost 4 bases to trimming and J lost 5 bases; unmatched junction nucleotides: 11. The CDR3 covers 17 residues. Drawing the rest from reference TRBV9 and TRBJ2-1, the complete variable domain is DSGVTQTPKHLITATGQRVTLRCSPRSGDLSVYWYQQSLDQGLQFLIQYYNGEERAKGNILERFSAQQFPDLHSELNLSSLELGDSALYFCASSMTSGVHVNNEQFFGPGTRLTVL.